The T cell receptor (beta chain) described here comes from a study of blood T cells in healthy people across ages. Each donor had around 9.2 milliliters of peripheral blood drawn. Per sample, extraction of total RNA gave at least 5.5 micrograms in every case. About this clonotype itself: Its target is not known.

General study points: Any changes in expanded clonotypes were possibly confounded, as donor CMV status remained unknown.

Then a second PCR, running roughly 6 to 11 cycles, was carried out with a sample-barcoded 5' primer and a J-beta primer mix. Each CDR3 protein is one row after TCRdb ran MiXCR on the 5' RACE reads. The table lists some 780,000 distinct CDR3 sequences, more than 55% of them singletons, with around 24% in the top ten. The sequenced sample was blood. The source of this sequence is a man aged 35 to 55 in good health.

The CDR3 is CASSQSLVRDEAFF. DNA for the CDR3: TGCGCCAGCAGCCAATCGCTCGTCAGAGATGAAGCTTTCTTT. The chain carries TRBV4-1 and TRBJ1-1; D is uncertain. This CDR3 has 14 amino acids. Germline V lookup: CDR1 MGHRA, CDR2 YSYEKL. Trimming cost V 2 bases and J 7 bases, with 14 bases left between them.